The source of this T cell receptor beta chain is a study of T cells in Graves' hyperthyroidism and ophthalmopathy. Germline V lookup: CDR1 MNHNS, CDR2 SASEGT. Trimming cost V 8 bases and J 6 bases; bases outside gene matches: 3. The CDR3 runs 12 residues. TCR beta CDR3 region amplification was performed from RNA transcripts. First-round RT-PCR targeting the TCR CDR3 was performed with the HTBI primer set. TCRdb processed the multiplex PCR reads anew with MiXCR; each CDR3 protein has one entry. The data contain about 380,000 distinct CDR3 sequences, approximately 18% of them singletons. The chain couples TRBV6-1 to TRBJ2-7, with 11 bases that match TRBD1. Sequenced sample: blood. The receptor comes from a man aged 18-30 years with Graves' ophthalmopathy. CDR3 amino acids: CASGGTGGEQYF. In DNA, the CDR3 is TGTGCCAGCGGGGGGACAGGGGGCGAGCAGTACTTC.